These T cell receptor beta chains were read from a single sample in a study of Ad26.COV2.S vaccination and SARS-CoV-2 variants. Generated by immunoSEQ multiplex PCR, the TCRdb table keeps only in-frame clones and is missing some. The sample records hundreds of thousands of clones, about 89% being singletons. The sequences come from peripheral blood, collected in a trial of Ad26.COV2.S vaccine versus placebo. Source of these receptors: a person aged 18-60 years who received the Ad26.COV2.S COVID-19 vaccine or a placebo. Each CDR3 is given with its conserved first and last residue. The D gene is left open where the match is weak. Clone size is not always given. Where it is, it says once, few, many or a class for expanded clones.

>TRBJ1-6|.|.|TRBV2
TGTGCCAGCAGTGTCGAAGGGGTGTATAATTCACCCCTCCACTTT
CASSVEGVYNSPLHF
>TRBJ1-2|.|.|TRBV5-1
TGCGCCAGTGCGGACGCGTCTAACTATGGCTACACCTTC
CASADASNYGYTF
>TRBJ1-2|.|.|TRBV5-6
TGTGCCAGCAGCCCCCTTGGGGGGTCAGGTGGCTACACCTTC
CASSPLGGSGGYTF
>TRBJ2-2|once|.|TRBV28
TGTGCCAGCAGTTTCGTCGGAGCGAACACCGGGGAGCTGTTTTTT
CASSFVGANTGELFF
>TRBJ2-3|once|.|TRBV7-2
TGTGCCAGCAGCTTAGTCCGGGAGGATACGCAGTATTTT
CASSLVREDTQYF
>TRBJ2-1|.|.|TRBV5-6
TGTGCCAGCAGCTTCGGGAGTTACAATGAGCAGTTCTTC
CASSFGSYNEQFF
>TRBJ2-1|.|.|TRBV19
TGTGCCAGTAGTATATTGGGGGCAGGAGGGACGAGCGATGAGCAGTTCTTC
CASSILGAGGTSDEQFF
>TRBJ2-7|.|.|TRBV18
TGTGCCAGCTCACCACCCCGGGGGACACGATCCTACGAGCAGTACTTC
CASSPPRGTRSYEQYF
>TRBJ2-7|.|.|TRBV3-1/TRBV3-2
TGTGCCAGCAGCCAAGATTACGGCTCCTACGAGCAGTACTTC
CASSQDYGSYEQYF
>TRBJ1-1|.|.|TRBV7-9
TGTGCCAGCAGCTTAGTCCCTAATTTCAACACTGAAGCTTTCTTT
CASSLVPNFNTEAFF
>TRBJ2-1|.|.|TRBV7-6
TGTGCCAGCAGCTTAGTGGCGGGGAATGAGCAGTTCTTC
CASSLVAGNEQFF
>TRBJ2-7|.|.|TRBV13
TGTGCCAGCAGCTTAGGCCAAGAGGGGGCCTACGAGCAGTACTTC
CASSLGQEGAYEQYF
>TRBJ1-1|.|.|TRBV5-1
TGCGCCAGCAGCTTGGCCCATACGGCGAACACTGAAGCTTTCTTT
CASSLAHTANTEAFF
>TRBJ1-2|.|.|TRBV7-9
TGTGCCAGCAGCTTAGGCTGGGGATCAGATGGCTACACCTTC
CASSLGWGSDGYTF
>TRBJ1-4|.|TRBD1|TRBV6-5
TGTGCCAGCACCCAGGGGGGTGAAAAACTGTTTTTT
CASTQGGEKLFF
>TRBJ1-2|.|.|TRBV6-5
TGTGCCAGCAGTTTACAGGGCCGCTATGGCTACACCTTC
CASSLQGRYGYTF
>TRBJ2-1|.|.|TRBV2
TGTGCCAGCAACCTAGCGACTACCTACAATGAGCAGTTCTTC
CASNLATTYNEQFF
>TRBJ1-3|.|.|TRBV12-5
TGTGCTAGTGGTTTGGGAAACTCTGGAAACACCATATATTTT
CASGLGNSGNTIYF
>TRBJ2-2|.|TRBD2|TRBV6-2/TRBV6-3
TGTGCCAGCAGTTGGGGCGGGGGAAACACCGGGGAGCTGTTTTTT
CASSWGGGNTGELFF
>TRBJ1-6|.|TRBD1|TRBV2
TGTGCCAGAAGAGACAGGGTAGGAGATTCACCCCTCCACTTT
CARRDRVGDSPLHF
>TRBJ1-5|.|.|TRBV6-5
TGTGCCAGCAGGGGGGGCTCTGGGCAGCCCCAGCATTTT
CASRGGSGQPQHF
>TRBJ1-1|.|.|TRBV6-5
TGTGCCAGCATTTCGGGACGCAACACTGAAGCTTTCTTT
CASISGRNTEAFF
>TRBJ2-5|once|.|TRBV12-3/TRBV12-4
TGTGCCAGCAGTTTTCCCGGGGAGACCCAGTACTTC
CASSFPGETQYF
>TRBJ2-6|once|.|TRBV7-2
TGTGCCAGCAGCTTAGAAAGCTCTGGGGCCAACGTCCTGACTTTC
CASSLESSGANVLTF
>TRBJ2-3|.|.|TRBV7-9
TGTGCCAGCAGCTTAAACGAGGACACAGATACGCAGTATTTT
CASSLNEDTDTQYF
>TRBJ1-2|once|TRBD1|TRBV9
TGTGCCAGCAGCGTAGAGGGGGCCGGGGGCTACACCTTC
CASSVEGAGGYTF
>TRBJ2-1|.|TRBD1|TRBV7-3
TGTGCCAGCAGCTTAACCCCAACCGGGACAGGGGCGAGAAATGAGCAGTTCTTC
CASSLTPTGTGARNEQFF
>TRBJ1-5|.|TRBD1|TRBV7-2
TGTGCCAGCAGCAAGGACAGGGCGAATCAGCCCCAGCATTTT
CASSKDRANQPQHF
>TRBJ1-2|.|.|TRBV10-3
TGTGCCATCAGTGAGTCTGACAGGAAGAGGGACTATGGCTACACCTTC
CAISESDRKRDYGYTF
>TRBJ2-1|once|.|TRBV10-1
TGCGCCAGCAGTGAAACGGGTCCCTACAATGAGCAGTTCTTC
CASSETGPYNEQFF
>TRBJ1-5|.|.|TRBV19
TGTGCCAGTAGTATCAACTCTTATAGCAATCAGCCCCAGCATTTT
CASSINSYSNQPQHF
>TRBJ1-2|once|.|TRBV6-2/TRBV6-3
TGTGCCAGCAGTTACTCGATGAGTGGGGACTATGGCTACACCTTC
CASSYSMSGDYGYTF
>TRBJ1-5|.|TRBD1|TRBV6-2/TRBV6-3
TGTGCCAGCAGTTACCCTGGACAGGGTAGCAATCAGCCCCAGCATTTT
CASSYPGQGSNQPQHF
>TRBJ1-1|.|TRBD1|TRBV13
TGTGCCAGCAGCTTAAACAGGGGAATATCTGAAGCTTTCTTT
CASSLNRGISEAFF
>TRBJ1-5|.|.|TRBV7-8
TGTGCCACCTTGGATCCTTCCTCTAGCAATCAGCCCCAGCATTTT
CATLDPSSSNQPQHF
>TRBJ2-7|.|.|TRBV19
TGTGCCAGTAGTATGCTTCCCCTAGGACGGTACGAGCAGTACTTC
CASSMLPLGRYEQYF
>TRBJ1-5|.|.|TRBV29-1
TGCAGCGTTGTGGCACTGAATAGCAATCAGCCCCAGCATTTT
CSVVALNSNQPQHF
>TRBJ2-2|.|.|TRBV7-9
TGTGCCAGCAGCTCGGCCCTGGTTAGGGGCCGTAACACCGGGGAGCTGTTTTTT
CASSSALVRGRNTGELFF
>TRBJ2-7|.|TRBD2|TRBV6-5
TGTGCCAGCAGCCTAGCGGGAAATTACGAGCAGTACTTC
CASSLAGNYEQYF
>TRBJ1-4|.|.|TRBV5-8
TGTGCCAGCAGCTTGGGAGACAGGATCGCTAATGAAAAACTGTTTTTT
CASSLGDRIANEKLFF
>TRBJ1-2|.|.|TRBV24-1
TGTGCCACCAGTGAAGCGACAGTTGCCTATGGCTACACCTTC
CATSEATVAYGYTF
>TRBJ2-2|.|.|TRBV4-1
TGCGCCAGCAGCCAAGGGGGGCAAACTACCGTGGCCAGGGAGCTGTTTTTT
CASSQGGQTTVARELFF
>TRBJ2-5|.|.|TRBV7-8
TGTGCCAGCAGCTTTTCGTGGGGACCCGAACCGCGAGAGACCCAGTACTTC
CASSFSWGPEPRETQYF
>TRBJ2-1|.|.|TRBV7-2
TGTGCCAGCAGCCGTGGGAGGAATGAGCAGTTCTTC
CASSRGRNEQFF
>TRBJ1-2|.|TRBD1|TRBV18
TGTGCCAGCTCACCAAGTTCCGGGACAGGGACTAACTATGGCTACACCTTC
CASSPSSGTGTNYGYTF
>TRBJ2-1|.|.|TRBV11-3
TGTGCCAGCAGCTTAGCAAGGACTAATGAGCAGTTCTTC
CASSLARTNEQFF
>TRBJ1-1|.|.|TRBV9
TGTGCCAGCAGCACCCGAGGGGCCGCCCCGGACCTGACCACCATGGGTACTGAAGCTTTCTTT
CASSTRGAAPDLTTMGTEAFF
>TRBJ2-5|.|.|TRBV7-2
TGTGCCAGCAGCTTAGCAGGGGGAGAGACCCAGTACTTC
CASSLAGGETQYF